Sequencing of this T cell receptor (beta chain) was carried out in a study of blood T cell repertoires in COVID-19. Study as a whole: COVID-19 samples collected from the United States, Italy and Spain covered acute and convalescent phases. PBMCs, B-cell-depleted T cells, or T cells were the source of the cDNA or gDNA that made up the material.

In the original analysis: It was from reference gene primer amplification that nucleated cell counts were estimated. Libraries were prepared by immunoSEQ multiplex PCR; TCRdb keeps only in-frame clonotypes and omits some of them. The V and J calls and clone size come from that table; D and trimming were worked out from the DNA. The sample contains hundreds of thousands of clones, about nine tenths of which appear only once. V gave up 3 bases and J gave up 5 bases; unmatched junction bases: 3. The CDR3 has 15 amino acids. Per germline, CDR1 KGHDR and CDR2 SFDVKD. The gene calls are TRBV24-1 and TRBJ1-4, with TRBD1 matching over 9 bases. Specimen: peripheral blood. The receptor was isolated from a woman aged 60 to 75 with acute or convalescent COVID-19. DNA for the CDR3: TGTGCCACCAGTGATGGGACAGGGCGAAATGAAAAACTGTTTTTT. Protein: CATSDGTGRNEKLFF.